Presented here are 19 T cell receptor beta chains from one specimen sequenced in a study of PD-1 blockade in classical Hodgkin lymphoma. Brentuximab vedotin exposure varied among the patients, all of whom had relapsed after autologous stem cell transplantation. Clones were read by immunoSEQ multiplex PCR, and TCRdb kept only the in-frame ones, dropping some. The profile shows around 45,000 clones, around 72% of them singletons. Sequenced material: peripheral blood mononuclear cells (PBMCs), taken before the second cycle of nivolumab. These receptors originate from a human donor with classical Hodgkin lymphoma.

The chain uses TRBV6-1 and TRBJ2-1; D ambiguous. The V gene's germline CDR1 is MNHNS and CDR2 SASEGT. The CDR3 runs to 12 residues. The germline V and J ends were trimmed by 4 bases and 9 bases, with 10 bases remaining between them. In DNA form, the CDR3 reads TGTGCCAGCAGTGTTGACACGAGTGAGCAGTTCTTC. This gives the protein CASSVDTSEQFF.

The V call is TRBV15, the J call TRBJ2-5; a possible D gene is TRBD2 (6 bases). The CDR3 covers 15 residues. The germline gives CDR1 LNHNV, CDR2 YYDKDF (reference sequence). Trimming stripped 0 bases from V and 4 bases from J, with 12 bases between. The CDR3 DNA sequence: TGTGCCACCAGCAGAGATCGGGGGTGGGGAGAGACCCAGTACTTC. This translates into CATSRDRGWGETQYF.

The chain has TRBV19 and TRBJ2-3; tentatively, D is TRBD1 (5 bases). Per the germline V gene, CDR1 is LNHDA and CDR2 is SQIVND (reference sequence). Trimming removed 5 bases from V and 1 base from J, with 13 bases in between. CDR3 length equals 15 residues. The CDR3 protein is CASSVWGSGTDTQYF. The CDR3 coding sequence is TGTGCCAGTAGTGTCTGGGGCAGCGGCACAGATACGCAGTATTTT.

This clone was found once. The V gene is TRBV28, the J gene TRBJ2-3; TRBD2 matches 7 bases. CDR3 length: 14 amino acids. Trimming took 3 bases from V and 10 from J; bases not matched to a gene: 10. CDR1 is MDHEN and CDR2 is SYDVKM in the germline V gene. The CDR3: CASSFLGTNNPQYF. The CDR3, as DNA: TGTGCCAGCAGTTTTCTCGGGACTAACAATCCGCAGTATTTT.

The chain has TRBV30 and TRBJ2-3; D gene uncertain. The CDR3 loop spans 14 amino acids. Germline-derived CDR1 and CDR2 are GTSNPN and SVGIG (reference sequence). Trimming removed 0 bases from V and 7 bases from J, with 14 bases in between. The CDR3 region has the DNA TGTGCCTGGAGTGTAGGTCGGGCCGTCTATACGCAGTATTTT. This encodes CAWSVGRAVYTQYF.

This chain connects TRBV6-6 to TRBJ1-1; 7 bases are a match to TRBD1. Trimming at V came to 4 bases and at J to 0 bases, leaving 8 bases not matched to a gene. The germline CDR1 and CDR2 sequences are MNHNY and SVGAGI (reference sequence). The CDR3 contains 16 residues. The CDR3 here is CASSSPRTGMNTEAFF. In DNA form, the CDR3 reads TGTGCCAGCAGTTCCCCCCGGACAGGAATGAACACTGAAGCTTTCTTT.

The chain links TRBV27 to TRBJ1-2, with D unresolved. The germline V and J ends were trimmed by 4 bases and 1 base, with 7 bases remaining between them. The CDR3 consists of 13 residues. Germline CDR1 MNHEY, CDR2 SMNVEV (reference sequence). CDR3 nucleotides: TGTGCCAGCAGTTCGGGCCTTAACTATGGCTACACCTTC. Protein sequence: CASSSGLNYGYTF.

The genes are TRBV11-2 and TRBJ2-7; TRBD2 aligns across 14 bases. The CDR3 runs 16 residues. Germline trimming cut 5 bases from V and 7 bases from J; bases unmatched to any gene: 10. In germline, CDR1 is SGHAT, CDR2 FQNNGV. Here the CDR3 DNA reads TGTGCCAGCAGCCTCTCGACGGGACTAGCGGGAGCGGAGCAGTACTTC. Translated: CASSLSTGLAGAEQYF.

The V and J genes are TRBV18 and TRBJ2-7; weak D call: TRBD1 (6 bases). The CDR3 consists of 18 residues. In germline, CDR1 is KGHSH, CDR2 LQKENI. Trimming removed 3 bases from V and 4 bases from J, with 25 bases in between. The CDR3 sequence: CASSPSSMAAGERYEQYF. CDR3 DNA: TGTGCCAGCTCACCGAGTAGTATGGCGGCAGGGGAAAGGTACGAGCAGTACTTC.

This chain uses TRBV9 with TRBJ1-1; D unclear. The CDR3 consists of 14 residues. Trimming removed 0 bases at V and 0 bases at J, with 6 bases between. Germline V CDR1 and CDR2: SGDLS, YYNGEE. The chain's CDR3 is CASSVAGMNTEAFF. CDR3 nucleotide sequence: TGTGCCAGCAGCGTAGCCGGGATGAACACTGAAGCTTTCTTT.

This chain connects TRBV6-5 to TRBJ1-2; D gene unclear. Per germline, CDR1 MNHEY and CDR2 SVGAGI. V was clipped by 0 bases and J by 14 bases, with 10 bases between them. The CDR3 sequence is 11 residues long. The CDR3 reads CASSYSLGKTF. The CDR3 DNA sequence: TGTGCCAGCAGTTACTCGTTAGGGAAGACCTTC.

This clone was seen a handful of times. The CDR3 here is CASSVEAGGPVDTQYF. CDR3 coding DNA: TGTGCCAGCAGCGTAGAGGCGGGAGGGCCTGTAGATACGCAGTATTTT. This chain uses TRBV9 with TRBJ2-3; 9 nucleotides align to TRBD2. With 0 bases clipped from V and 5 bases from J, the junction kept 7 bases outside the gene matches. The CDR3 sequence is 16 residues long. The germline gives CDR1 SGDLS, CDR2 YYNGEE.

The chain recombines TRBV29-1 with TRBJ1-1, with 9 bases that match TRBD1. Germline values: CDR1 SQVTM, CDR2 ANQGSEA. The CDR3 has 12 amino acids. The trim removed 6 bases at V and 5 bases at J, leaving 4 bases unmatched. The CDR3 sequence: CSVTTGGTEAFF. CDR3 sequence (DNA): TGCAGCGTGACGACAGGGGGAACTGAAGCTTTCTTT.

This clone was found a few times. The J gene is TRBJ1-3, the V gene TRBV7-3, with a weak D call TRBD1 (5 bases). The germline V and J ends were trimmed by 5 bases and 0 bases, with 11 bases remaining between them. The CDR3 contains 15 residues. Germline CDR1 SGHTA, CDR2 FQGTGA. The CDR3 DNA is TGTGCCAGCAGCAGAGACAGAAGCTCTGGAAACACCATATATTTT. Translation gives CASSRDRSSGNTIYF.

V is TRBV5-1 and J is TRBJ2-7, with 9 nucleotides matching TRBD1. Germline CDR1 reads SGHRS; CDR2 reads YFSETQ. V shed 4 bases, J shed 4 bases, and the junction held 9 bases outside the gene matches. This CDR3 has 15 amino acids. The CDR3 is CASSPRTGAGYEQYF. The CDR3 bases are TGCGCCAGCAGCCCGCGGACAGGGGCAGGGTACGAGCAGTACTTC.

This clone was seen a handful of times. The rearrangement links TRBV28 to TRBJ2-4; tentative D call: TRBD2 (6 bases). Trimming removed 1 base from V and 0 bases from J, with 25 bases in between. The CDR3 contains 21 residues. Per the germline V gene, CDR1 is MDHEN and CDR2 is SYDVKM. The CDR3 region has the DNA TGTGCCAGCAGTTTATATGGGGATACAGGCCAGGCGGGACTAGCCAAAAACATTCAGTACTTC. Translated: CASSLYGDTGQAGLAKNIQYF.

The V gene is TRBV19, the J gene TRBJ1-5; a weak D match, TRBD1 (6 bases). The CDR3 is made up of 17 amino acids. The V end lost 7 bases, the J end lost 0 bases, and 19 bases lay between the germline ends. Germline lookup yields CDR1 LNHDA and CDR2 SQIVND (reference sequence). This CDR3 reads CASTAYVGQSSNQPQHF. Here the CDR3 DNA reads TGTGCCAGTACCGCTTACGTGGGACAAAGTAGCAATCAGCCCCAGCATTTT.

The chain recombines TRBV6-6 with TRBJ2-7, with 11 bases aligning to TRBD2. This CDR3 has 15 residues. Trimming at V came to 4 bases and at J to 10 bases, leaving 12 bases not matched to a gene. The germline V gene encodes CDR1 MNHNY and CDR2 SVGAGI (reference sequence). The CDR3 nucleotides are TGTGCCAGCAGTTTACGAACTAGCGGGGGTCGGAATCAGTACTTC. This codes for CASSLRTSGGRNQYF.

CDR3 sequence (DNA): TGTGCCAGCAGTGAAGTGGGGGCTGGAGGTTCTGGAAACACCATATATTTT. It encodes CASSEVGAGGSGNTIYF. This chain uses TRBV6-1 with TRBJ1-3; maybe TRBD1 (6 bases). The CDR3 is made up of 17 amino acids. V was trimmed by 1 base and J by 1 base, leaving 14 bases between them. Germline values: CDR1 MNHNS, CDR2 SASEGT.